This is a list of T cell receptor beta chains from one sample in a study of graft-versus-host responses after intestinal transplantation. Using immunoSEQ multiplex PCR, the repertoire was profiled, and TCRdb retains in-frame clones only, with some absent. Of about 120,000 clones listed, 90% to 95% were seen once; the top ten hold around 1.2%. Their cognate antigens are unknown. Sequences were derived from unstimulated CD8+ T cells sorted from spleen or lymph node cells, sampled before transplant. Receptors were obtained from a human donor who was the organ donor for an intestinal transplant. CDR3s include the opening cysteine and the closing phenylalanine or tryptophan. D genes are given only for firm matches.

.,TRBJ2-1,TRBV2,TGTGCCAGCAGAACCAATGAGCAGTTCTTC,CASRTNEQFF
TRBD2,TRBJ2-1,TRBV7-9,TGTGCCAGCAGCTTAGCGGCGGGGACTAGCGGGAGGTTTGAGCAGTTCTTC,CASSLAAGTSGRFEQFF
.,TRBJ2-7,TRBV28,TGTGCCAGCAGTTTAACAGGCACCCACGAGCAGTACTTC,CASSLTGTHEQYF
.,TRBJ2-1,TRBV13,TGTGCCAGCAGCTCCCCCGGGTTATCAAATGAGCAGTTCTTC,CASSSPGLSNEQFF
.,TRBJ2-1,TRBV6-6,TGTGCCAGCAGTTACTCTTCCAGGGGCAATGAGCAGTTCTTC,CASSYSSRGNEQFF
.,TRBJ1-1,TRBV6-1,TGTGCCAGCAGTGAACGAGAGGGGACCCTGACTGAAGCTTTCTTT,CASSEREGTLTEAFF
TRBD2,TRBJ2-3,TRBV9,TGTGCCAGCAGCGTAAATAGCGGGTGGTCGGCGGGCACAGATACGCAGTATTTT,CASSVNSGWSAGTDTQYF
.,TRBJ2-1,TRBV6-6,TGTGCCAGCAGTTACTTTAGCCAGAGTGAGCAGTTCTTC,CASSYFSQSEQFF
.,TRBJ1-1,TRBV7-6,TGTGCCAGCAGTCCCGCTTTCGGTAATACTGAAGCTTTCTTT,CASSPAFGNTEAFF
TRBD1,TRBJ2-1,TRBV4-1,TGCGCCAGCAGCCAAGATTTTGGACAGGGGGACTACAATGAGCAGTTCTTC,CASSQDFGQGDYNEQFF
.,TRBJ2-7,TRBV2,TGTGCCAGCACGAGTCCAGGGGCTACCTACGAGCAGTACTTC,CASTSPGATYEQYF
.,TRBJ1-2,TRBV4-3,TGCGCCAGCAATCCCTACAGCGAAAGTAACTATGGCTACACCTTC,CASNPYSESNYGYTF
.,TRBJ2-3,TRBV9,TGTGCCAGCAGCGTTGGTAGTACAGATACGCAGTATTTT,CASSVGSTDTQYF
.,TRBJ2-3,TRBV9,TGTGCCAGCAGCGTTTGGGGACATCTAAACACAGATACGCAGTATTTT,CASSVWGHLNTDTQYF
.,TRBJ2-5,TRBV21-1,TGTGCCAGCAGCAAAGGTAGGGGCCGGGAGACCCAGTACTTC,CASSKGRGRETQYF
.,TRBJ2-2,TRBV5-1,TGCGCCAGCAGCTTGAAAGGGCCCGGGGAGCTGTTTTTT,CASSLKGPGELFF
.,TRBJ1-4,TRBV9,TGTGCCAGCAGCGTAGGGGGATCAACTAATGAAAAACTGTTTTTT,CASSVGGSTNEKLFF
TRBD1,TRBJ1-2,TRBV14,TGTGCCAGCAACAGGACAGGGTATGACTACACCTTC,CASNRTGYDYTF